The clone carrying this T cell receptor (beta chain) was picked up a small number of times. Germline V gives CDR1 MNHEY, CDR2 SMNVEV (reference sequence). This CDR3 comprises 12 residues. The V segment lost 8 bases and the J segment 4 bases; nucleotides outside the gene matches: 0. CD8+ and CD4+ T cells taken from blood had their TCR beta sequenced. cDNA came from about 0.46 to 1 ug RNA primed by random hexamers. Multiplex immunoSEQ PCR targeted 54 Vbeta and 13 Jbeta TCR beta segments. In TCRdb, the immunoSEQ multiplex PCR reads were re-called with MiXCR into one record per CDR3 protein. Found here are just over 150,000 distinct CDR3 sequences, approximately 94% of them singletons; the top ten hold roughly 0.21%. This sample stems from a study of CD8 T cells in Susac syndrome.

The chain uses TRBV27 and TRBJ1-5, with 9 nucleotides matching TRBD1. The sequenced sample consisted of CD8+ T cells from PBMCs. The sequence derives from a human donor with multiple sclerosis. The CDR3 spells CASGTGNQPQHF. In DNA, the CDR3 is TGTGCCAGCGGGACAGGGAATCAGCCCCAGCATTTT.